This passage covers 16 T cell receptor beta chains from one sample sequenced in a study of CD8 T cells in Susac syndrome. RNA was extracted with the RNeasy kit, and a quantity of about 0.45 to 1 ug was reverse transcribed using random hexamers. Each CDR3 protein is one row after TCRdb ran MiXCR on the immunoSEQ multiplex PCR reads. The sample lists 200,000 or so distinct CDR3 sequences, roughly 90% seen once, with 0.1% to 0.15% in the top ten. The sample was CD8+ T cells from PBMCs. Receptor source: a human donor with multiple sclerosis.

The chain recombines TRBV12-3 or TRBV12-4 with TRBJ2-4; no clear D. The V gene lost 5 bases and the J gene lost 3 bases, with 17 bases spanning the gap. The CDR3 is made up of 16 amino acids. CDR3 sequence reads: CASSEAPAGVKNIQYF. The DNA for the CDR3 is TGTGCCAGCAGTGAGGCGCCGGCCGGAGTCAAAAACATTCAGTACTTC.

This chain joins TRBV9 and TRBJ2-1; D may be TRBD2 (7 bases). The CDR3 sequence is 14 residues long. Trimming left V 4 bases short and J 12 bases short, with 20 bases between. The germline V gene encodes CDR1 SGDLS and CDR2 YYNGEE. CDR3 nucleotide sequence: TGTGCCAGCAGCCTTTCGGAGGGGGGGCCCTGGCAGTTCTTC. Protein: CASSLSEGGPWQFF.

The genes are TRBV6-2 or TRBV6-3 and TRBJ2-6, with D uncertain. V was clipped by 2 bases and J by 1 base, with 9 bases between them. The CDR3 contains 16 residues. Germline V gene sequence: CDR1 MNHEY, CDR2 SVGEGT. The CDR3 is CASSYDVESGANVLTF. The CDR3 bases are TGTGCCAGCAGTTACGACGTGGAATCTGGGGCCAACGTCCTGACTTTC.

This chain joins TRBV5-1 and TRBJ2-1; 14 bases are a match to TRBD2. The CDR3 is 16 amino acids. Germline V gene lookup returns CDR1 SGHRS and CDR2 YFSETQ. V lost 5 bases, J lost 4 bases, and 5 bases stayed unmatched. The DNA of the CDR3 is TGCGCCAGCAGGGCCGGGACTAGCGGGAGTTACAATGAGCAGTTCTTC. It specifies CASRAGTSGSYNEQFF.

The V and J genes are TRBV5-6 and TRBJ2-2; D uncertain. With 7 bases removed from V and 4 bases from J, the gap between germline ends came to 17 bases. Germline values: CDR1 SGHDT, CDR2 YYEEEE. CDR3 length equals 15 residues. CDR3 amino acids: CASGTIWSFTGELFF. The CDR3, as DNA: TGTGCCAGCGGAACTATTTGGTCCTTCACCGGGGAGCTGTTTTTT.

This clonotype was found once. The genes are TRBV5-1 and TRBJ2-7; D is possibly TRBD1 or TRBD2 (5 bases each). Germline CDR1 is SGHRS and CDR2 is YFSETQ. Trimming took 2 bases from V and 5 from J, leaving 14 bases between them. The CDR3 totals 14 residues. CDR3 amino acids: CASSFPGPEDEQYF. The DNA of the CDR3 is TGCGCCAGCAGCTTCCCGGGACCCGAGGACGAGCAGTACTTC.

The V gene is TRBV3-1, the J gene TRBJ2-3, with 8 bases fitting TRBD2. The CDR3 loop spans 20 amino acids. Germline assignment: CDR1 LGHDT and CDR2 YNNKEL (reference sequence). V dropped 4 bases and J dropped 1; count of bases not matched to a gene: 19. CDR3 protein: CASSPYPNSGGARGTDTQYF. DNA of the CDR3: TGTGCCAGCAGCCCCTACCCGAACAGCGGGGGTGCTCGGGGCACAGATACGCAGTATTTT.

This clonotype was detected only once. The rearrangement links TRBV9 to TRBJ1-5; no clear D. The CDR3 runs 14 residues. Germline loops: CDR1 SGDLS, CDR2 YYNGEE. V was trimmed by 2 bases and J by 1 base, leaving 7 bases between them. The CDR3 loop reads CASSVDSSNQPQHF. CDR3 DNA sequence: TGTGCCAGCAGCGTTGACTCAAGCAATCAGCCCCAGCATTTT.

The chain carries TRBV27 and TRBJ1-5; D remains unclear. The CDR3 runs 13 residues. The V gene lost 8 bases and the J gene lost 5 bases, with 13 bases spanning the gap. Per the germline V gene, CDR1 is MNHEY and CDR2 is SMNVEV (reference sequence). The CDR3 protein is CASAPSADQPQHF. CDR3 nucleotides: TGTGCCAGCGCCCCCTCTGCGGATCAGCCCCAGCATTTT.

The chain uses TRBV3-1 and TRBJ1-5; 8 bases match TRBD1. The germline CDR1 and CDR2 sequences are LGHDT and YNNKEL (reference sequence). The CDR3 has 18 residues. V trimming: 4 bases; J trimming: 6 bases; junction bases outside the gene matches: 17. This chain's CDR3 is CASSPSSGPQGAFQPQHF. The CDR3 coding sequence is TGTGCCAGCAGCCCATCCTCCGGTCCCCAGGGGGCATTTCAGCCCCAGCATTTT.

The chain links TRBV4-1 to TRBJ2-3; D unclear. V lost 3 bases to trimming and J lost 3 bases, with 16 bases between them. Germline loops: CDR1 MGHRA, CDR2 YSYEKL. The CDR3 covers 16 residues. The CDR3 reads CASSHPGKDGTDTQYF. CDR3 coding DNA: TGCGCCAGCAGCCACCCGGGCAAGGACGGAACAGATACGCAGTATTTT.

This sequence joins TRBV5-1 and TRBJ2-5; TRBD2 aligns across 9 bases. CDR3 length: 14 amino acids. Germline CDR1 is SGHRS and CDR2 is YFSETQ. Unmatched junction bases numbered 3, after V lost 1 base and J lost 5 bases. The CDR3 region is CASSLSGRPETQYF. CDR3 sequence (DNA): TGCGCCAGCAGCTTGAGCGGGAGGCCCGAGACCCAGTACTTC.

The rearrangement uses TRBV7-9 and TRBJ2-2, with 9 bases fitting TRBD2. Germline values: CDR1 SEHNR, CDR2 FQNEAQ (reference sequence). The CDR3 has 17 residues. The junction had 6 bases not matched to a gene; V was cut back by 0 bases and J by 4 bases. CDR3 sequence reads: CASSLAPGLARTGELFF. The CDR3 nucleotides read TGTGCCAGCAGCTTAGCCCCCGGACTAGCGCGCACCGGGGAGCTGTTTTTT.

This sequence joins TRBV7-3 and TRBJ1-1; D is undetermined. The CDR3 spans 13 residues. Germline values: CDR1 SGHTA, CDR2 FQGTGA. Between the trimmed V and J ends, which lost 2 bases and 4 bases, there was a span of 8 bases. The CDR3 sequence: CASSLGGITEAFF. The CDR3 DNA reads TGTGCCAGCAGCTTAGGCGGGATCACTGAAGCTTTCTTT.

The V call is TRBV7-9, the J call TRBJ2-7, with 8 bases that match TRBD1. The CDR3 sequence is 15 residues long. The junction had 7 bases not matched to a gene; V was cut back by 4 bases and J by 2 bases. Germline CDR1 is SEHNR and CDR2 is FQNEAQ (reference sequence). CDR3 in DNA: TGTGCCAGCAGCTACCCACAGGGGGGACCCTACGAGCAGTACTTC. Its translation: CASSYPQGGPYEQYF.

The rearrangement joins TRBV7-9 to TRBJ2-3; D is unclear. The CDR3 has 13 residues. V lost 4 bases and J 3 bases, leaving 8 bases between the germline ends. Looked up from germline, CDR1 is SEHNR and CDR2 is FQNEAQ (reference sequence). As DNA, the CDR3 is TGTGCCAGCAGCTCAGAATGGACAGATACGCAGTATTTT. This encodes CASSSEWTDTQYF.